These 13 T cell receptor beta chains originate from one sample sequenced in a study of T cells in women clearing cervical HPV infection. Profiled with immunoSEQ multiplex PCR; TCRdb holds only in-frame clones, not every one. The sample table includes 25,000 to 30,000 clones. Sequencing was done on a sample of blood buffy coat. These TCRs come from a woman between 18 and 70 years old with a cervical HPV16 infection that either progressed to CIN3+ or cleared (not recorded which).

Of note for this clone: The read falls 3 residues short of the CDR3 end, and the missing part is taken from the germline J gene. V usage is TRBV2 and J usage is TRBJ2-1, with 7 bases lining up with TRBD1. There are 15 residues in the CDR3. CDR1 is SNHLY and CDR2 is FYNNEI in the germline V gene. Unmatched junction bases numbered 11, after V lost 6 bases and J lost 6 bases. CDR3 loop: CASSPTTGRVNEQFF. The part of the CDR3 DNA that was read is TGTGCCAGCAGCCCAACGACAGGGCGGGTCAATGAG. The variable domain in full, completed from reference TRBV2 and TRBJ2-1, reads EPEVTQTPSHQVTQMGQEVILRCVPISNHLYFYWYRQILGQKVEFLVSFYNNEISEKSEIFDDQFSVERPDGSNFTLKIRSTKLEDSAMYFCASSPTTGRVNEQFFGPGTRLTVL.

Points on this clone: The CDR3 goes on 3 residues after the read ends, and that part is filled in from the germline J gene. The chain combines TRBV2 with TRBJ1-1; 8 bases match TRBD1. The CDR3 runs to 14 residues. With 6 bases clipped from V and 3 bases from J, the junction kept 6 bases outside the gene matches. CDR1 is SNHLY, CDR2 FYNNEI, per germline. The covered CDR3 bases are TGTGCCAGCAGCGAGACAGGGGAGTACACTGAA. Translated, it gives CASSETGEYTE. The whole CDR3 region reads CASSETGEYTEAFF.

As concerns this clone: The junction and the germline gene differ at one end; a read error may be behind it. The sequenced CDR3 bases are TGTGCCAGCTCACCACGGTACACTGAG. This encodes CASSPRYTE. The full CDR3 protein is CASSPRYTEQFF. This chain joins TRBV18 and TRBJ2-1; no clear D gene. The CDR3 goes on 3 residues after the read ends, and that part is filled in from the germline J gene. Germline CDR1 is KGHSH and CDR2 is LQKENI. This CDR3 contains 12 residues.

Notes on this clone: The read falls 3 residues short of the CDR3 end, and the missing part is taken from the germline J gene. The rearrangement uses TRBV3-1 (or the pseudogene TRBV3-2) and TRBJ2-7, with a tentative D call TRBD1 (5 bases). Per germline, CDR1 LGHDT and CDR2 YNNKEL (reference sequence). This CDR3 has 14 amino acids. V shed 3 bases and J shed 2 bases, with 11 bases lying between them. CDR3 residues: CASSQGAGPYEQYF. The CDR3 DNA, read in part, is TGTGCCAGCAGCCAGGGCGCAGGGCCCTACGAG.

Concerning this clone: The CDR3 end falls 3 residues outside the read, so it is completed with the germline J gene. The rearrangement uses TRBV7-3 and TRBJ2-5; D remains ambiguous. The germline CDR1 and CDR2 sequences are SGHTA and FQGTGA. V dropped 1 base and J dropped 5 bases, with 11 bases sitting between them. This CDR3 has 14 amino acids. CDR3 loop: CASSLSSGSETQYF. The DNA read from the CDR3 is TGTGCCAGCAGCTTAAGTTCGGGTTCCGAGACC.

Note on this clone: The read finishes 3 residues shy of the CDR3 end, and the germline J gene is used to complete it. The chain is built from TRBV20-1 and TRBJ2-7; maybe TRBD2 (6 bases). The CDR3 is 14 residues long. V was clipped by 5 bases and J by 0 bases, with 14 bases between them. Germline V lookup: CDR1 DFQATT, CDR2 SNEGSKA (reference sequence). CDR3 region: CSAQVRGFSYEQYF. The sequenced part of the CDR3 DNA is TGCAGTGCTCAGGTCCGGGGGTTCTCCTACGAG.

About this clone itself: The read halts 3 residues ahead of the CDR3 end, with the missing end drawn from the germline J gene. The V call is TRBV20-1, the J call TRBJ2-5; D is unclear. Germline V gene sequence: CDR1 DFQATT, CDR2 SNEGSKA (reference sequence). V gave up 3 bases and J gave up 5 bases, with 16 bases separating them. This CDR3 comprises 14 residues. CDR3 DNA (partial): TGCAGTGCTAGCGCCGACGGATTCGGGGAGACC. This codes for CSASADGFGET. The entire CDR3 is CSASADGFGETQYF.

Remarks on this clone: The read halts 3 residues ahead of the CDR3 end, with the missing end drawn from the germline J gene. This chain links TRBV20-1 with TRBJ1-6; D is perhaps TRBD1 (6 bases). The ends were cut back, 5 bases at V and 8 bases at J, with 13 bases in the middle. CDR3 length equals 13 residues. Germline V gives CDR1 DFQATT, CDR2 SNEGSKA (reference sequence). The DNA read from the CDR3 is TGCAGTGCTCTACAGGGATCGGATTCACCC. It translates to CSALQGSDSP. The full CDR3 protein is CSALQGSDSPLHF.

For this clone: The CDR3 end is not reached by the read, which stops 3 residues before it; the germline J gene fills it in. The chain joins TRBV6-1 to TRBJ1-2, with D possibly being TRBD1 (5 bases). Trimming pared 1 base from V and 4 bases from J, leaving 16 bases between. The CDR3 contains 16 residues. CDR1 is MNHNS and CDR2 is SASEGT in the germline V gene. CDR3 bases read: TGTGCCAGCAGTGAAGTTTCGGGGGTAGGAAGCTATGGC. Protein sequence: CASSEVSGVGSYG. The entire CDR3 protein is CASSEVSGVGSYGYTF.

The DNA read from the CDR3 is TGTGCCAGCGGGAGACAGGGGAACACCGGGGAG. It yields the protein CASGRQGNTGE. In full, the CDR3 reads CASGRQGNTGELFF. The gene calls are TRBV7-3 and TRBJ2-2; TRBD1 aligns across 7 bases. The read comes to an end 3 residues before the CDR3 does, leaving the germline J gene to fill in the end. This CDR3 has 14 amino acids. The J segment lost 1 base and the V segment lost 8 bases, leaving 4 bases of the junction unmatched. Germline assignment: CDR1 SGHTA and CDR2 FQGTGA.

Worth noting for this clone: The CDR3 end falls 3 residues outside the read, so it is completed with the germline J gene. The rearrangement links TRBV27 to TRBJ1-3, with TRBD1 as a possible D gene (6 bases). CDR1 is MNHEY, CDR2 SMNVEV, per germline (reference sequence). The CDR3 has 12 amino acids. Trimming took 6 bases from V and 7 from J, leaving 10 bases between them. CDR3 bases read: TGTGCCAGCAGCCCGGGGGGCAACACC. Translation: CASSPGGNT. The entire CDR3 protein reads CASSPGGNTIYF.

To note about this clone: The read gets to within 3 residues of the CDR3 end, and the germline J gene fills in the rest. V and J are TRBV19 and TRBJ2-4; 7 bases map to TRBD1. This CDR3 comprises 12 residues. In germline, CDR1 is LNHDA, CDR2 SQIVND (reference sequence). The chain's CDR3 is CASSGDSYGQYF. The DNA read from the CDR3 is TGTGCCAGTAGTGGGGACAGCTATGGT.

Concerning this clone: The read is 3 residues too short to cover the CDR3 end, so that end is filled in from the germline J gene. The chain links TRBV30 to TRBJ2-7, with 7 bases identical to TRBD1. With V trimmed by 3 bases and J by 5 bases, 13 bases remained unmatched. Germline CDR1 and CDR2: GTSNPN and SVGIG (reference sequence). This CDR3 contains 15 residues. The chain's CDR3 is CAWRRDSLPGNEQYF. The DNA read from the CDR3 is TGTGCCTGGAGAAGGGACAGCCTCCCCGGGAACGAG.